The clone carrying this T cell receptor beta chain was counted many times. The CDR3 length is 15 residues. V shed 0 bases and J 4 bases; nucleotides not matched to a gene: 4. Germline CDR1 is SGDLS and CDR2 is YYNGEE. This entry comes from a study of blood T cell repertoires in COVID-19. Original analysis: For nucleated cells, counts were estimated from reference gene primer amplification. Profiled with immunoSEQ multiplex PCR; TCRdb holds only in-frame clones, not every one. The DNA gave D and trimming, while V, J and clone size come from that table. The sample includes some 130,000 clones, over 60% of them seen just once.

Sequences were obtained from peripheral blood. The TCR sequence derives from a woman between 65 and 79 years old with acute or convalescent COVID-19. The chain has TRBV9 and TRBJ1-5, with 7 positions matching TRBD1. CDR3 sequence reads: CASSVAGTANQPQHF. In DNA form, the CDR3 reads TGTGCCAGCAGCGTAGCCGGGACAGCAAATCAGCCCCAGCATTTT.